The rows below give T cell receptor beta chains drawn from one sample of a study of human T cells and chemical hapten exposure. TCRdb recomputed calls from the RACE reads with MiXCR, one row per CDR3 protein. Of just over 70,000 distinct CDR3 sequences listed, roughly 10% are singletons. The material sequenced was whole blood, taken in connection with sensitization to the hapten diphenylcyclopropenone (DPC). The receptors derive from a woman in her forties or fifties with alopecia areata. Some clones in this sample may be carry-over from other donors' samples. CDR3s include the opening cysteine and the closing phenylalanine or tryptophan. A D gene is named only where the DNA matches it firmly. Part of the rows lack a size; the others show once, few, many or a class for expanded clones.

>TRBV18|TRBJ1-2|many|-
TGTGCCAGCTCTGAGGGCCCTACCGAGGGCTACACCTTC
CASSEGPTEGYTF
>TRBV28|TRBJ2-1|-|-
TGTGCCAGCAGTCCCTTCAAAGATGAGCAGTTCTTC
CASSPFKDEQFF
>TRBV24-1|TRBJ2-1|-|-
TGTGCCACCAGTGATATCACAGGTGAGCAGTTCTTC
CATSDITGEQFF
>TRBV7-2|TRBJ1-2|many|-
TGTGCCAGCAGCTTCGGCCGGACGGATGACTATGGCTACACCTTC
CASSFGRTDDYGYTF
>TRBV7-2|TRBJ2-7|few|TRBD2
TGTGCCAGCCGGGAGGGGAGCGGGGCCTACGAGCAGTACTTC
CASREGSGAYEQYF
>TRBV5-1|TRBJ2-5|many|TRBD1
TGCGCCAGCAGCTTATTGCCAGGGGGAGAAGAGACCCAGTACTTC
CASSLLPGGEETQYF
>TRBV7-9|TRBJ2-7|few|-
TGTGCCAGCAGCCAGAGTCCGGAAGCCTACGAGCAGTACTTC
CASSQSPEAYEQYF
>TRBV12-3/TRBV12-4|TRBJ1-3|-|TRBD1
TGTGCCAGCATCGACAGGGAAAAGGGAAACACCATATATTTT
CASIDREKGNTIYF
>TRBV7-2|TRBJ1-4|many|-
TGTGCCAGCAGCTCCCAGGCCGATAATGAAAAACTGTTTTTT
CASSSQADNEKLFF
>TRBV5-4|TRBJ2-3|-|-
TGTGCCAGCAGCTTGGGACTTTCAAGAGACACAGATACGCAGTATTTT
CASSLGLSRDTDTQYF
>TRBV7-2|TRBJ1-4|few|-
TGTGCCAGCAGCCACTCCCAAGCAACTAATGAAAAACTGTTTTTT
CASSHSQATNEKLFF
>TRBV11-2|TRBJ1-4|many|TRBD1
TGTGCCAGCAGCCGGGGACAGCTTAATGAAAAACTGTTTTTT
CASSRGQLNEKLFF
>TRBV3-1|TRBJ2-5|many|TRBD2
TGTGCCAGCAGCCAAGATCTCCCGGGAGGAACCCAAGAGACCCAGTACTTC
CASSQDLPGGTQETQYF
>TRBV6-4|TRBJ2-3|few|-
TGTGCCAGCAGTGACTCATACAGCAGCACAGATACGCAGTATTTT
CASSDSYSSTDTQYF
>TRBV7-9|TRBJ1-4|many|-
TGTGCCAGCAGCTCAGGGGCCGCAACTAATGAAAAACTGTTTTTT
CASSSGAATNEKLFF
>TRBV7-9|TRBJ2-1|many|TRBD2
TGTGCCAGCAGCTCGGGACTAGCGGACAATGAGCAGTTCTTC
CASSSGLADNEQFF
>TRBV4-3|TRBJ1-5|many|-
TGCGCCAGCAGCCAAGACTTCCAGGGTTTATATAGCAATCAGCCCCAGCATTTT
CASSQDFQGLYSNQPQHF